This T cell receptor (beta chain) is drawn from a study of breast tumors, draining lymph nodes, adjacent tissues. The study, taken as a whole, reports: Compared with basal-like, luminal-like tumors shared significantly more repertoire with nontumor tissue. Tumor T cell lymph node origin was a supported hypothesis, not proven. The data were judged consistent with most tumor T cells coming from lymph node and expanding in tumor.

CDR3 length: 13 amino acids. Looked up from germline, CDR1 is SGHNT and CDR2 is YYREEE (reference sequence). V was clipped by 1 base and J by 8 bases, with 12 bases between them. This clonotype has ten or more counts. Its antigen is currently unknown. TCRdb analysed the multiplex PCR reads with MiXCR anew, one entry per CDR3 protein. Seen here are tens of thousands of distinct CDR3 sequences, 20% to 25% observed once, and the top ten hold approximately 8.2%. The rearrangement joins TRBV5-4 to TRBJ1-2, with D perhaps TRBD1 (5 bases). Sequencing input: breast tumor tissue. The receptor's source is a female donor with breast cancer. Some clones in this sample may be carry-over from other donors' samples. The CDR3: CASSLMGGRGYTF. DNA for the CDR3: TGTGCCAGCAGCTTGATGGGGGGACGAGGCTACACCTTC.